Here is one T cell receptor beta chain with its context. Its antigen remains unknown. This sample was included in a study of T-cell memory formation after mild COVID-19. Overall study findings and caveats: Contracting clones from day 15 to 85 showed balanced CD4/CD8; later expanders favored CD4+. Contracting CD4+ clones sat mainly in CM and EM; CD8+ in EMRA. Pre-infection memory held some responding clones, suggesting pre-existing cross-reactive T cells responded.

5'RACE primed at constant segments yielded TCR alpha and TCR beta cDNA libraries bearing sample barcodes and UMIs. TCRdb reanalysed the 5' RACE reads using MiXCR and keeps one entry per CDR3 protein. The table shows roughly 310,000 distinct CDR3 sequences, with 15% to 20% occurring only once. Trimming cost V 3 bases and J 8 bases, with 14 bases left between them. This CDR3 spans 14 amino acids. Germline V lookup: CDR1 LNHNV, CDR2 YYDKDF (reference sequence). This TCR derives from a man in his late teens or twenties who had mild COVID-19 (a few samples of this study predate the infection). Cell type and time point are not known. V is TRBV15 and J is TRBJ1-3, with D possibly being TRBD1 (6 bases). Sequencing was carried out using PBMCs or a T cell subset sorted from them (not recorded which). CDR3: CATSSGQRGDTIYF. CDR3 sequence (DNA): TGTGCCACCAGCAGCGGACAGCGGGGGGACACCATATATTTT.